The T cell receptor (beta chain) described here comes from a study of T cells after yellow fever vaccination. On the study more broadly: Preparation of fractions with low cell numbers was performed using SMART-Seq v4 Ultra Low Input. Study outcomes and limitations: A weaker but faster secondary response was observed, peaking on day 5 versus 15. Highly abundant clonotypes carried over from the bulk population could end up in FACS-sorted repertoires as contaminants. Post-booster reappearance was seen for most primary-vaccination clones (around 96% CD4, around 88% CD8).

TCRdb reprocessed the 5' RACE reads with MiXCR, giving one entry per CDR3 protein. The table has 620,000 or so distinct CDR3 sequences, around a sixth seen once. The V gene's germline CDR1 is MNHEY and CDR2 SMNVEV (reference sequence). The length of the CDR3 is 16 residues. The J segment lost 7 bases and the V segment lost 5 bases, leaving 11 bases of the junction unmatched. Remarks on this clonotype: The antigen is not known.

The sequence derives from a man between 18 and 29 years old who received the YFV17D yellow fever vaccine. The chain has TRBV27 and TRBJ2-1, with TRBD1 matching over 10 bases. Sequencing was performed on PBMCs, taken around 5 days after the first yellow fever vaccination. The CDR3 sequence is CASSPTGTGEKNEQFF. The CDR3 nucleotides read TGTGCCAGCAGTCCTACCGGGACAGGGGAGAAAAATGAGCAGTTCTTC.